One and the same sample provided the 10 T cell receptor beta chains below, sequenced in a study of OX40 agonist ivuxolimab in advanced cancers. Libraries were prepared by immunoSEQ multiplex PCR; TCRdb keeps only in-frame clonotypes and omits some of them. Here the sample spans 60,000 to 65,000 clones, approximately 80% being singletons. The sample in question was CD4+ or CD8+ T cells sorted from blood, obtained in a trial of the OX40 agonist ivuxolimab. All receptors derive from an adult with an advanced solid tumor such as melanoma, head and neck, liver or kidney cancer.

V and J are TRBV7-8 and TRBJ2-3; D perhaps matches TRBD1 (8 bases). The germline V gene has CDR1 SGHVS and CDR2 FQNEAQ. V lost 7 bases and J 3 bases, leaving 14 bases between the germline ends. The CDR3 sequence is 14 residues long. The CDR3 bases are TGTGCCAGCAAACACAGGGGGGGGACAGATACGCAGTATTTT. It codes for CASKHRGGTDTQYF.

This chain connects TRBV7-3 to TRBJ1-2; D gene uncertain. V was cut by 0 bases and J by 6 bases, with 8 bases left in between. The CDR3 sequence is 13 residues long. The germline CDR1 and CDR2 sequences are SGHTA and FQGTGA. The DNA of the CDR3 is TGTGCCAGCAGCTTAACAAGGGTGGATGGCTACACCTTC. Protein product: CASSLTRVDGYTF.

The V and J genes are TRBV27 and TRBJ1-6; D not resolved. The CDR3 has 13 residues. Germline values: CDR1 MNHEY, CDR2 SMNVEV (reference sequence). Trimming left V 6 bases short and J 13 bases short, with 16 bases between. DNA for the CDR3: TGTGCCAGCAGGATCGGGCCTGCCGGGCCCCTCCACTTT. Residues: CASRIGPAGPLHF.

This clone was seen only a few times. The rearrangement links TRBV12-5 to TRBJ2-1, with 9 bases lining up with TRBD2. After removal of 6 bases from V and 4 bases from J, the junction contained 4 bases not matched to a gene. CDR1 and CDR2 from the germline V gene are LGHNT and FRNRAP. The CDR3 length is 14 residues. CDR3 sequence (DNA): TGTGCTAGTGGCGGACTAGCGAAATACAATGAGCAGTTCTTC. This translates into CASGGLAKYNEQFF. Supplemented by reference TRBV12-5 and TRBJ2-1, the full variable domain reads DARVTQTPRHKVTEMGQEVTMRCQPILGHNTVFWYRQTMMQGLELLAYFRNRAPLDDSGMPKDRFSAEMPDATLATLKIQPSEPRDSAVYFCASGGLAKYNEQFFGPGTRLTVL.

The J gene is TRBJ2-1, the V gene TRBV5-1; 9 bases map to TRBD2. The V segment lost 4 bases and the J segment 0 bases; nucleotides outside the gene matches: 8. The CDR3 contains 17 residues. Germline CDR1 and CDR2: SGHRS and YFSETQ. The CDR3 coding sequence is TGCGCCAGCAGCCTCCGGACTAGCGAGAGCTCCTACAATGAGCAGTTCTTC. The encoded protein is CASSLRTSESSYNEQFF.

V is TRBV10-2 and J is TRBJ2-2; TRBD2 aligns across 11 bases. The germline V gene encodes CDR1 WSHSY and CDR2 SAAADI. The CDR3 has 16 residues. V dropped 7 bases and J dropped 4; count of bases not matched to a gene: 8. The CDR3, as DNA: TGCGCCAGCACTTATAGCGGGGGGGCCACCACCGGGGAGCTGTTTTTT. This codes for CASTYSGGATTGELFF.

The CDR3 sequence: CASRRGRDSEQYF. CDR3 coding DNA: TGTGCCAGCAGGAGGGGAAGGGACTCCGAGCAGTACTTC. The V call is TRBV2, the J call TRBJ2-7; D perhaps matches TRBD2 (6 bases). Germline V gene sequence: CDR1 SNHLY, CDR2 FYNNEI. CDR3 length: 13 residues. V lost 6 bases and J 6 bases, leaving 15 bases between the germline ends.

This rearrangement joins TRBV18 to TRBJ1-1; D remains unclear. V was cut by 1 base and J by 1 base, with 7 bases left in between. Germline V gene sequence: CDR1 KGHSH, CDR2 LQKENI. The CDR3 has 14 amino acids. The CDR3 region has the DNA TGTGCCAGCTCACCACGCGGTCAGAACACTGAAGCTTTCTTT. Protein product: CASSPRGQNTEAFF.

This chain joins TRBV19 and TRBJ2-1; TRBD2 matches at 7 bases. This CDR3 is 14 amino acids long. Germline assignment: CDR1 LNHDA and CDR2 SQIVND (reference sequence). With V trimmed by 10 bases and J by 5 bases, 11 bases remained unmatched. The CDR3 protein is CATMTGTTNNEQFF. The CDR3 DNA is TGTGCCACAATGACCGGGACTACCAACAATGAGCAGTTCTTC.

This chain links TRBV27 with TRBJ2-5; unclear D gene. The J call could be wrong; TRBJ2-7 is a better fit for the DNA end. Germline V lookup: CDR1 MNHEY, CDR2 SMNVEV (reference sequence). The CDR3 runs 15 residues. The CDR3 reads CASSLLPSSSYEQYF. CDR3 bases: TGTGCCAGCAGTTTATTGCCTTCGAGCTCCTACGAGCAGTACTTC.